Listed here are 7 T cell receptor beta chains from one sample, sequenced in a study of identical twins. TCRdb re-called the 5' RACE reads through MiXCR, storing one row per CDR3 protein. The sample contains about 790,000 distinct CDR3 sequences, around a sixth of which appear only once. The sample also formed part of further work on T cells expressing NK-cell markers.

Sequenced sample: PBMCs. These receptors all stem from a woman under 30 in good health.

This clonotype was found a few times. CDR3 bases: TGTGCCAGCGCCCTCCTACTCCTGGGAGGAGGGACTGAAGCTTTCTTT. It is translated as CASALLLLGGGTEAFF. This chain joins TRBV6-1 and TRBJ1-1; D remains ambiguous. The CDR3 contains 16 residues. The V gene lost 8 bases and the J gene lost 5 bases, with 24 bases spanning the gap. Germline lookup yields CDR1 MNHNS and CDR2 SASEGT.

The rearrangement uses TRBV3-1 and TRBJ2-7; a possible D gene is TRBD2 (5 bases). Trimming left V 2 bases short and J 2 bases short, with 10 bases between. CDR1 LGHDT and CDR2 YNNKEL come from the germline V gene (reference sequence). This CDR3 is built from 14 residues. CDR3 coding DNA: TGTGCCAGCAGCCAAAGGTTGGAGGCCTACGAGCAGTACTTC. It specifies CASSQRLEAYEQYF.

This clonotype was seen once. The chain is built from TRBV20-1 and TRBJ2-1; 14 bases are shared with TRBD2. The germline V gene has CDR1 DFQATT and CDR2 SNEGSKA (reference sequence). The CDR3 consists of 17 residues. Unmatched junction bases numbered 5, after V lost 2 bases and J lost 2 bases. The CDR3 region has the DNA TGCAGTGCTAGAAGACTAGCGGGAGGGCCCCCCTACAATGAGCAGTTCTTC. It codes for CSARRLAGGPPYNEQFF.

The chain carries TRBV20-1 and TRBJ2-7; D unresolved. Looked up from germline, CDR1 is DFQATT and CDR2 is SNEGSKA (reference sequence). The CDR3 loop spans 12 amino acids. V lost 1 base, J lost 4 bases, and 8 bases lay in between. The CDR3 DNA is TGCAGTGCTAGAGTCCCGGATTACGAGCAGTACTTC. Translation: CSARVPDYEQYF.

The V and J genes are TRBV6-5 and TRBJ1-1, with 7 bases matching TRBD1. Germline loops: CDR1 MNHEY, CDR2 SVGAGI. This CDR3 has 18 amino acids. The junction had 11 bases not matched to a gene; V was cut back by 0 bases and J by 1 base. CDR3 region: CASSYSKGRWTGNTEAFF. For the CDR3, the DNA is TGTGCCAGCAGTTACTCGAAGGGCCGGTGGACAGGGAACACTGAAGCTTTCTTT.

The V gene is TRBV11-3, the J gene TRBJ2-1, with TRBD2 matching 12 bases. This CDR3 has 16 amino acids. With 4 bases clipped from V and 5 bases from J, the junction kept 6 bases outside the gene matches. Looked up from germline, CDR1 is SGHNT and CDR2 is YENEEA. The CDR3 loop is CASSYRLAGVNNEQFF. Here the CDR3 DNA reads TGTGCCAGCAGCTACAGACTAGCGGGAGTGAACAATGAGCAGTTCTTC.

This clonotype occurred a few times. The rearrangement links TRBV12-3 or TRBV12-4 to TRBJ2-2; 7 positions match TRBD1. V dropped 6 bases and J dropped 4; count of bases not matched to a gene: 5. The CDR3 contains 14 residues. CDR3 protein: CASRSGTATGELFF. CDR3 DNA sequence: TGTGCCAGCAGATCCGGGACAGCCACCGGGGAGCTGTTTTTT.